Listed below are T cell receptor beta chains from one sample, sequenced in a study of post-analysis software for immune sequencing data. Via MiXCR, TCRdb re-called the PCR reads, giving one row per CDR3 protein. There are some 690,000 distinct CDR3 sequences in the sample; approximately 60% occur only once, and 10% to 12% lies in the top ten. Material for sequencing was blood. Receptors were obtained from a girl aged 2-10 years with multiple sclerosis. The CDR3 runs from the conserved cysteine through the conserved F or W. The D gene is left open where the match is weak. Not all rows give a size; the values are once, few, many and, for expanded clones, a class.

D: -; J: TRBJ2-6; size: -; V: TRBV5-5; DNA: TGTGCCAGCAGCTCCATTGCGGAGGCAGGGCCTGGGGCCAACGTCCTGACTTTC; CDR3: CASSSIAEAGPGANVLTF
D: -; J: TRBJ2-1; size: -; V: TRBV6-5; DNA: TGTGCCACCAGGAGGGGGAATGAGCAGTTCTTC; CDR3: CATRRGNEQFF
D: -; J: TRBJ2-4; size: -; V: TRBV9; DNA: TGTGCCAGCAGCGCGCCCGCCTCCGGCAAAAACATTCAGTACTTC; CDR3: CASSAPASGKNIQYF
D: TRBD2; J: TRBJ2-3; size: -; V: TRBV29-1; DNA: TGCAGCGCCCACAGACTAGCCCCAGATACGCAGTATTTT; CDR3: CSAHRLAPDTQYF
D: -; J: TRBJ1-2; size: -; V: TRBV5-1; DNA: TGCGCCAGCAGCTTGGCCTCAGAGTCAGGTGGCTACACCTTC; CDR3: CASSLASESGGYTF
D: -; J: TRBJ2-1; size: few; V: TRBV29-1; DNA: TGCAGCGTTCCCGGGACACTCAGCTCCTACAATGAGCAGTTCTTC; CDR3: CSVPGTLSSYNEQFF
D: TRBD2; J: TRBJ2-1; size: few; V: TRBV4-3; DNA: TGCGCCAGCAGCCAAGGACTAGCGAGCGATGAGCAGTTCTTC; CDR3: CASSQGLASDEQFF
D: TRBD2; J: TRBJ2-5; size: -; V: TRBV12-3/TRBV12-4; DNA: TGTGCCAGCAGCTTCAGGCTGCGGACTAGCGGCTGGGCCCAAGAGACCCAGTACTTC; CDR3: CASSFRLRTSGWAQETQYF
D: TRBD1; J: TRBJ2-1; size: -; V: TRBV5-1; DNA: TGCGCCAGCAGCTTACCGGGACAGGGGGCGCGGCAGTTCTTC; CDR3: CASSLPGQGARQFF
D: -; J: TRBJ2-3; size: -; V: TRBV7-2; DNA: TGTGCCAGCAGCTTCTTGACTAGCACAGATACGCAGTATTTT; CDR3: CASSFLTSTDTQYF
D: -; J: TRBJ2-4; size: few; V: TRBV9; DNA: TGTGCCAGCAGCGGAGTTCGGGGTAACAACATTCAGTACTTC; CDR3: CASSGVRGNNIQYF
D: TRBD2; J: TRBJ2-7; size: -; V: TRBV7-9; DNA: TGTGCCAGCAGCTCCACTAGCGCCTACGAGCAGTACTTC; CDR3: CASSSTSAYEQYF
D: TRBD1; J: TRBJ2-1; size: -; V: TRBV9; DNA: TGTGCCAGCAGCAGACAGGGTCGCGATGAGCAGTTCTTC; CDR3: CASSRQGRDEQFF
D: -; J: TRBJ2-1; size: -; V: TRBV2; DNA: TGTGCCAGCATGAAGGGCAGATACCTCTACAATGAGCAGTTCTTC; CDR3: CASMKGRYLYNEQFF
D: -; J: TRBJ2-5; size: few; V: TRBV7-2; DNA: TGTGCCAGCAGCTTACGTAGGGAAGAGACCCAGTACTTC; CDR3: CASSLRREETQYF
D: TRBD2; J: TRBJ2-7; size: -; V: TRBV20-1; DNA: TGCAGTGCAGCCTCGGGGGGAGGAATTGCCTACGAGCAGTACTTC; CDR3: CSAASGGGIAYEQYF
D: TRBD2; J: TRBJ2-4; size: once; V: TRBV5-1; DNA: TGCGCCAGCAGCTTGGATGCTAGCGGGAGAACCAAAAACATTCAGTACTTC; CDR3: CASSLDASGRTKNIQYF
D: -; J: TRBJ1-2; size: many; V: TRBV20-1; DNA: TGCAGTGCCTCAGACGGGCAGTCCTATGGCTACACCTTC; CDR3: CSASDGQSYGYTF
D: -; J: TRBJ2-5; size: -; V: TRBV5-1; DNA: TGCGCCAGCAGCTTGGAGGGCAATTGGGAGCAGTACTTC; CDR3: CASSLEGNWEQYF
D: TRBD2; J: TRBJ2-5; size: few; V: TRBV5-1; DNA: TGCGCCAGCAGCCTTGGAGTACTAGCGGGAGGAGGACAAGAGACCCAGTACTTC; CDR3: CASSLGVLAGGGQETQYF
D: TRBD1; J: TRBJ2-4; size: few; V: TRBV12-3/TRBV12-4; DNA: TGTGCCAGCAGTTTAAGACAGGGGAACATTCAGTACTTC; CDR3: CASSLRQGNIQYF
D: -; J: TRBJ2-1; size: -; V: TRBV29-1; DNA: TGCAGCGTCCGTAGGGATGAGCAGTTCTTC; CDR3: CSVRRDEQFF
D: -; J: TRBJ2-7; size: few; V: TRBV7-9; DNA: TGTGCCAGCAGGGACCGTTCCTACGAGCAGTACTTC; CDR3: CASRDRSYEQYF
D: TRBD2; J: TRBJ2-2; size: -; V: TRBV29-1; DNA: TGCAGCGTTTCCGGGACTACGGGCACCGGGGAGCTGTTTTTT; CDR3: CSVSGTTGTGELFF
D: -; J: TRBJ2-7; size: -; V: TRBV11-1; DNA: TGTGCCAGCAGCTGGACCGTTCAGGACAGTTCCTACGAGCAGTACTTC; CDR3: CASSWTVQDSSYEQYF
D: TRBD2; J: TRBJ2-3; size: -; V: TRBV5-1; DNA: TGCGCCAGCAGAGAGGCGGGAGCGGGCACAGATACGCAGTATTTT; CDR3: CASREAGAGTDTQYF
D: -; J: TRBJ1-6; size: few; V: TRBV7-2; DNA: TGTGCCAGCAGCTTAGATCAGAATTCACCCCTCCACTTT; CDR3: CASSLDQNSPLHF
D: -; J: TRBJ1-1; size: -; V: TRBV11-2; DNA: TGTGCCAGCAGCTTTAGCGGGGGGGAGGCAGCTTTCTTT; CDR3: CASSFSGGEAAFF
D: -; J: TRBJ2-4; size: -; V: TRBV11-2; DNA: TGTGCCAGCAGCCAGGTCATCCAGGGGAAAAACATTCAGTACTTC; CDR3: CASSQVIQGKNIQYF
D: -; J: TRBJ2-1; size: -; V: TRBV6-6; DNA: TGTGCCAGCAGATGGGACTCCCCCAATGAGCAGTTCTTC; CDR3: CASRWDSPNEQFF
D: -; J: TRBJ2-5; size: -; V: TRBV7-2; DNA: TGTGCCAGCAGGACGACTTTGGGGACCCAGTACTTC; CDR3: CASRTTLGTQYF
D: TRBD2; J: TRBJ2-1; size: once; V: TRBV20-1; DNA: TGCAGTGCCAGGACTAGCGCCGACAATGAGCAGTTCTTC; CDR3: CSARTSADNEQFF
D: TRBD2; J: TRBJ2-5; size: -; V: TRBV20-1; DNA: TGCAGTGCTAGAATGGGGTGGACTAGCGGCGGAGTAACCCAGTACTTC; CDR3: CSARMGWTSGGVTQYF
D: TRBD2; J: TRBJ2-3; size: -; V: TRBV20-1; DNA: TGCAGTGCTAGCTTAGCGGGAGGGCCAGATACGCAGTATTTT; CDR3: CSASLAGGPDTQYF
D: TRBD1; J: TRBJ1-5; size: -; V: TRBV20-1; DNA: TGCAGTGCTGGGGACAGAAGCAATCAGCCCCAGCATTTT; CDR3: CSAGDRSNQPQHF
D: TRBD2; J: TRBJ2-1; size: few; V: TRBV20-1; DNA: TGCAGTGCTAGAGGACCGGGACTACCTATCAATGAGCAGTTCTTC; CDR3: CSARGPGLPINEQFF
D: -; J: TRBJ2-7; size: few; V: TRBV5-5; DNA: TGTGCCAGCAGCCGACTAGGGGTCTCCTACGAGCAGTACTTC; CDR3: CASSRLGVSYEQYF
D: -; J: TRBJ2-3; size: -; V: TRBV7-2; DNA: TGTGCCAGCAGCCCCCACGGCTACACAGATACGCAGTATTTT; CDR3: CASSPHGYTDTQYF
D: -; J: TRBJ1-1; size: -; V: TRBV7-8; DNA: TGTGCCAGCAGCCCAGGGACGGACCTTGAAGCTTTCTTT; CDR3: CASSPGTDLEAFF
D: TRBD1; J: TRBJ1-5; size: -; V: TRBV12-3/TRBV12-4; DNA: TGTGCCAGCAGTTCCCCGACAGGGGGCAATCAGCCCCAGCATTTT; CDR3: CASSSPTGGNQPQHF
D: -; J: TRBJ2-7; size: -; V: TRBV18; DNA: TGTGCCAGCTCGGCAACATCGCACGAGCAGTACTTC; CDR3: CASSATSHEQYF
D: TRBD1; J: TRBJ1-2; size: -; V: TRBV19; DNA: TGTGCCACCACAGGGGCAGTTAACTATGGCTACACCTTC; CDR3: CATTGAVNYGYTF
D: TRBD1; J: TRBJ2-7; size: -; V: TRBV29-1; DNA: TGCAGCGCAACCCTAACCGGGACAGCCGAGCAGTACTTC; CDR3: CSATLTGTAEQYF
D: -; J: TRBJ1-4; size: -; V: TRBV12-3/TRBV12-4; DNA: TGTGCCACATGCGTGTGGGCTAATGAAAAACTGTTTTTT; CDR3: CATCVWANEKLFF
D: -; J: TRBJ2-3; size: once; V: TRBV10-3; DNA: TGTGCCATCAGTGAGTCTGCAGGGGCGGCAGATACGCAGTATTTT; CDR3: CAISESAGAADTQYF
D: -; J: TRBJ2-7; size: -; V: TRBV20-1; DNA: TGCAGTGCTAGAGATTCTCGGACTGGCACCTACGAGCAGTACTTC; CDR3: CSARDSRTGTYEQYF
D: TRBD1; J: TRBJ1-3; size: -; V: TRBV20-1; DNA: TGCAGTGCCGCCTCCGACAGGGCTGGAAACACCATATATTTT; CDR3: CSAASDRAGNTIYF
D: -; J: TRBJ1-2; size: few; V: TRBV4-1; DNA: TGCGCCAGCAGCCAAGTGGGACAAATCAACTATGGCTACACCTTC; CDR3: CASSQVGQINYGYTF
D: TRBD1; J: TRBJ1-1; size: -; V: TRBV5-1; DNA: TGCGCCAGCAGCTTGCCGACAGGGAGGGACACTGAAGCTTTCTTT; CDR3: CASSLPTGRDTEAFF
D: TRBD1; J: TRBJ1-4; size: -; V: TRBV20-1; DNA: TGCAGTGCCATTCCGGGACAGGGTGCAACTAATGAAAAACTGTTTTTT; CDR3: CSAIPGQGATNEKLFF
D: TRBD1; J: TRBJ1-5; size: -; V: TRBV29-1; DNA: TGCAGCGTTGCCCAGGGGGCTGATCAGCCCCAGCATTTT; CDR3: CSVAQGADQPQHF
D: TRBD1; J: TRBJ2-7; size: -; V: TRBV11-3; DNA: TGTGCCAGCAGTAGGGACAGTGAAACCTACGAGCAGTACTTC; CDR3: CASSRDSETYEQYF
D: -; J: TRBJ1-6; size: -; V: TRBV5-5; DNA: TGTGCCAGCAGCTTGGACAGTTACCCCTCTTCACCCCTCCACTTT; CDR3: CASSLDSYPSSPLHF
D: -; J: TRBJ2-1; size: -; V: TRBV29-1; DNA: TGCAGCGTGGTAGATCGCTACAATGAGCAGTTCTTC; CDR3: CSVVDRYNEQFF
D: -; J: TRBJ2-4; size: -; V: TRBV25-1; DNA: TGTGCCAGCAGTGAAACTAGAGGTCACATTCAGTACTTC; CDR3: CASSETRGHIQYF